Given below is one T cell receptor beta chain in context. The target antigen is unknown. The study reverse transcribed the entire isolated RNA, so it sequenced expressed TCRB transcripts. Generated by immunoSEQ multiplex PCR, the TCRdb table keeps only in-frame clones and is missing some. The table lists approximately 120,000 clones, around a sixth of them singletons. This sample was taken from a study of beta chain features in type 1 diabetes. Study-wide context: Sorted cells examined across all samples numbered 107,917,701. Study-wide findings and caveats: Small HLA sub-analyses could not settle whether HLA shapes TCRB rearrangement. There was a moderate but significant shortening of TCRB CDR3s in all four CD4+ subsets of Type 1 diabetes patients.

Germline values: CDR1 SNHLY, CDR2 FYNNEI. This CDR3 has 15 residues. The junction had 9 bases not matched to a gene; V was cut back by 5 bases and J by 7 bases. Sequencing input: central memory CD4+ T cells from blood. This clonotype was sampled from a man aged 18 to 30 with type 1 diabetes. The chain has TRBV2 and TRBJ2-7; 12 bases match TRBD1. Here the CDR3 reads CASSQMGQGAREQYF. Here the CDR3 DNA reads TGTGCCAGCAGTCAAATGGGACAGGGGGCGCGTGAGCAGTACTTC.